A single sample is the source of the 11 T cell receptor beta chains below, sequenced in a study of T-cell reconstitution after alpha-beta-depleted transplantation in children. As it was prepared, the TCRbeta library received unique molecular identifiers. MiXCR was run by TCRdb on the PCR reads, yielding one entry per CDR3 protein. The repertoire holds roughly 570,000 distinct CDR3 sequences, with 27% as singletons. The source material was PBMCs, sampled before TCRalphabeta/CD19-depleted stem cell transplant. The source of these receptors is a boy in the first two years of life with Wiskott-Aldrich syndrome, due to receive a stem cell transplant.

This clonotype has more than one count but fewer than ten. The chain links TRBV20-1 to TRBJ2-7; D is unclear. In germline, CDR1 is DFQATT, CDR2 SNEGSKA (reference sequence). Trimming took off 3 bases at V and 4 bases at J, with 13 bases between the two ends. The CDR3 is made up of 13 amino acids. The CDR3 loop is CSASFDQYYEQYF. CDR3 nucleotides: TGCAGTGCTAGTTTTGACCAGTATTACGAGCAGTACTTC.

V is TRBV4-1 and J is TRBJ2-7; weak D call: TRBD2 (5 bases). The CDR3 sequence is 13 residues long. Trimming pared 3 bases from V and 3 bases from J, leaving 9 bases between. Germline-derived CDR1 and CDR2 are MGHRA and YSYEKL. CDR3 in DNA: TGCGCCAGCAGCCAGCAACTAGGCTACGAGCAGTACTTC. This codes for CASSQQLGYEQYF.

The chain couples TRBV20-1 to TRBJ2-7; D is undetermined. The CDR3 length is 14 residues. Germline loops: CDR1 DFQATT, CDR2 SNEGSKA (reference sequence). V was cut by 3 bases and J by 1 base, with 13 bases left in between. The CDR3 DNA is TGCAGTGCTAGGTCTGGCAGTTTATCCTACGAGCAGTACTTC. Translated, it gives CSARSGSLSYEQYF.

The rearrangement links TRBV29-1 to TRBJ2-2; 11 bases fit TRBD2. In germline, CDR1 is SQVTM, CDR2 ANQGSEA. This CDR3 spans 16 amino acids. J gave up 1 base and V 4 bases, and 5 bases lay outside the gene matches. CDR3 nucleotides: TGCAGCGTTGGAAGACTAGCGGGGTTGAACACCGGGGAGCTGTTTTTT. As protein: CSVGRLAGLNTGELFF.

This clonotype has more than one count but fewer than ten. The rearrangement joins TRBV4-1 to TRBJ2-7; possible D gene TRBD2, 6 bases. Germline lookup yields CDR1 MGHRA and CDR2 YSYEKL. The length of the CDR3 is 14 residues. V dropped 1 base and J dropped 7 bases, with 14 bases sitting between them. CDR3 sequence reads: CASSQVMRRGEQYF. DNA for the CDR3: TGCGCCAGCAGCCAAGTAATGAGGAGGGGAGAGCAGTACTTC.

CDR3 amino acids: CASSLGGSDYNEQFF. CDR3 in DNA: TGTGCCAGCAGTTTAGGTGGGAGTGACTACAATGAGCAGTTCTTC. The V gene is TRBV28, the J gene TRBJ2-1; weak D call: TRBD2 (5 bases). CDR3 length equals 15 residues. Germline CDR1 is MDHEN and CDR2 is SYDVKM. Between the trimmed V and J ends, which lost 2 bases and 3 bases, there was a span of 11 bases. The whole variable domain, filled in from reference TRBV28 and TRBJ2-1, reads DVKVTQSSRYLVKRTGEKVFLECVQDMDHENMFWYRQDPGLGLRLIYFSYDVKMKEKGDIPEGYSVSREKKERFSLILESASTNQTSMYLCASSLGGSDYNEQFFGPGTRLTVL.

CDR3 amino acids: CASGWERTGRFFPSTDTQYF. In DNA, the CDR3 is TGTGCTAGTGGTTGGGAGAGGACAGGTCGGTTCTTCCCTAGCACAGATACGCAGTATTTT. V is TRBV12-5 and J is TRBJ2-3, with 7 bases matching TRBD1. CDR3 length: 20 residues. Trimming took 4 bases from V and 0 from J; bases not matched to a gene: 19. The germline V gene encodes CDR1 LGHNT and CDR2 FRNRAP.

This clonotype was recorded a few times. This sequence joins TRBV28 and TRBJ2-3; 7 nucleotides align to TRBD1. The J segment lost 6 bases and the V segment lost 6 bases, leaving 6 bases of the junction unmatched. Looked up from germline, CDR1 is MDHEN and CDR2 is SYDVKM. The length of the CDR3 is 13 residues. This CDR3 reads CASRTGPSDTQYF. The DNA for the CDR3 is TGTGCCAGCAGGACAGGGCCCTCCGATACGCAGTATTTT.

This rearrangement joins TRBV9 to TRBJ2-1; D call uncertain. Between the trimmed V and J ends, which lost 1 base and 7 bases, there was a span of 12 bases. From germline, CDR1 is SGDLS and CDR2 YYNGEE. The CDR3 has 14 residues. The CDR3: CASSVLGDLNEQFF. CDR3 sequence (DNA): TGTGCCAGCAGCGTACTGGGCGACCTTAATGAGCAGTTCTTC.

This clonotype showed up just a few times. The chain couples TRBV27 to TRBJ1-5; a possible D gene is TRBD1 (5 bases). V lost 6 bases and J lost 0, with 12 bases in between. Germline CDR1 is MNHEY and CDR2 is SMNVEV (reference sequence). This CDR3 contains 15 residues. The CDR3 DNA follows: TGTGCCAGCAGGAAGATACAGGATAGCAATCAGCCCCAGCATTTT. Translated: CASRKIQDSNQPQHF.

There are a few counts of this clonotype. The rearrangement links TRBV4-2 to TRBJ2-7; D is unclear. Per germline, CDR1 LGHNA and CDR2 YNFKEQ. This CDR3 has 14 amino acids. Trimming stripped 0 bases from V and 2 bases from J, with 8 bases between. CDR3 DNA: TGTGCCAGCAGCCAAGAAGTCCTGGCCTACGAGCAGTACTTC. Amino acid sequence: CASSQEVLAYEQYF.